One sample yielded the 9 T cell receptor beta chains listed below, sequenced in a study of blood T cells in healthy people across ages (dated by TCRdb to 2013 to 2016). Libraries were made using 5' RACE. A second about 7 to 11 cycle PCR used a sample-barcoded 5' primer and a J-beta primer mix. Starting from the raw public reads, TCRdb applied fastp trimming at Q25, assembled clones with MiXCR and retained in-frame beta chains. CDR3 protein duplicates are merged, each entry listing the most common genes and DNA. A total of roughly 1.9 million distinct CDR3 sequences appear in this sample, more than 35% of them only once. More than 20% of the sample rests with the top ten. The specimen was blood. Source of these receptors: a human donor in good health.

This clonotype was observed a handful of times. The chain uses TRBV6-6 and TRBJ2-7; D call uncertain. Germline-derived CDR1 and CDR2 are MNHNY and SVGAGI (reference sequence). The CDR3 is 14 residues long. The V end lost 1 base, the J end lost 1 base, and 8 bases lay between the germline ends. The CDR3 reads CASSYFVRSYEQYF. CDR3 DNA: TGTGCCAGCAGTTACTTTGTAAGGTCCTACGAGCAGTACTTC.

The chain combines TRBV3-1 with TRBJ2-3; D gene ambiguous. The CDR3 is made up of 14 amino acids. Per germline, CDR1 LGHDT and CDR2 YNNKEL (reference sequence). The V and J ends lost 4 bases and 4 bases respectively, with 12 bases between them. The CDR3 DNA follows: TGTGCCAGCAGCCCACCCGGGCTCCCAGATACGCAGTATTTT. Amino acids: CASSPPGLPDTQYF.

The chain is built from TRBV6-2 or TRBV6-3 and TRBJ2-1; 10 bases match TRBD2. CDR1 and CDR2 from the germline V gene are MNHEY and SVGEGT. The trim removed 5 bases at V and 0 bases at J, leaving 7 bases unmatched. The CDR3 totals 17 residues. In DNA form, the CDR3 reads TGTGCCAGCAGTCCATTTTGGACTAGCGGCTCCTACAATGAGCAGTTCTTC. Protein sequence: CASSPFWTSGSYNEQFF.

The chain uses TRBV5-1 and TRBJ2-7; D might be TRBD1 (6 bases). V dropped 7 bases and J dropped 0 bases, with 20 bases sitting between them. Per the germline V gene, CDR1 is SGHRS and CDR2 is YFSETQ. The length of the CDR3 is 16 residues. Here the CDR3 reads CASADEQGLRSYEQYF. In DNA, the CDR3 is TGCGCCAGCGCCGATGAACAGGGCCTCCGCTCCTACGAGCAGTACTTC. The variable domain in full, with the rest retrieved from reference TRBV5-1 and TRBJ2-7, is KAGVTQTPRYLIKTRGQQVTLSCSPISGHRSVSWYQQTPGQGLQFLFEYFSETQRNKGNFPGRFSGRQFSNSRSEMNVSTLELGDSALYLCASADEQGLRSYEQYFGPGTRLTVT.

This chain joins TRBV5-1 and TRBJ1-2; possible D gene TRBD1, 5 bases. In germline, CDR1 is SGHRS, CDR2 YFSETQ. The germline V and J ends were trimmed by 5 bases and 7 bases, with 18 bases remaining between them. This CDR3 contains 14 residues. CDR3 sequence (DNA): TGCGCCAGCAGGCGGGGCGCCCAGGACCCTGGCTACACCTTC. It is translated as CASRRGAQDPGYTF.

A few counts support this clonotype. The rearrangement joins TRBV4-1 to TRBJ1-5, with D tentatively TRBD1 (5 bases). The CDR3 runs to 16 residues. From germline, CDR1 is MGHRA and CDR2 YSYEKL. V gave up 0 bases and J gave up 2 bases, with 11 bases separating them. DNA for the CDR3: TGCGCCAGCAGCCAAGAAGTCAGGGCTGGCAATCAGCCCCAGCATTTT. Encoded protein: CASSQEVRAGNQPQHF.

This clonotype came up a few times. The chain employs TRBV18 and TRBJ1-4, with D perhaps TRBD1 (6 bases). Trimming left V 1 base short and J 2 bases short, with 8 bases between. The CDR3 has 15 amino acids. Per germline, CDR1 KGHSH and CDR2 LQKENI. In nucleotides, the CDR3 is TGTGCCAGCTCACCACGCAGGGGCACTAATGAAAAACTGTTTTTT. Its translation: CASSPRRGTNEKLFF. The full variable domain, with the rest looked up from reference TRBV18 and TRBJ1-4, is NAGVMQNPRHLVRRRGQEARLRCSPMKGHSHVYWYRQLPEEGLKFMVYLQKENIIDESGMPKERFSAEFPKEGPSILRIQQVVRGDSAAYFCASSPRRGTNEKLFFGSGTQLSVL.

This clonotype came up a few times. The chain employs TRBV20-1 and TRBJ2-7; a weak D match, TRBD1 (5 bases). Trimming pared 2 bases from V and 5 bases from J, leaving 13 bases between. The CDR3 sequence is 13 residues long. From germline, CDR1 is DFQATT and CDR2 SNEGSKA (reference sequence). The CDR3 loop reads CSARIWQGHEQYF. In DNA, the CDR3 is TGCAGTGCTAGAATTTGGCAGGGTCACGAGCAGTACTTC.

This chain connects TRBV29-1 to TRBJ2-7; D unresolved. The V gene's germline CDR1 is SQVTM and CDR2 ANQGSEA. The CDR3 sequence is 13 residues long. With 5 bases removed from V and 1 base from J, the gap between germline ends came to 12 bases. CDR3 DNA sequence: TGCAGCGTTAAGATATCAGCTTCCTACGAGCAGTACTTC. Its protein product is CSVKISASYEQYF.